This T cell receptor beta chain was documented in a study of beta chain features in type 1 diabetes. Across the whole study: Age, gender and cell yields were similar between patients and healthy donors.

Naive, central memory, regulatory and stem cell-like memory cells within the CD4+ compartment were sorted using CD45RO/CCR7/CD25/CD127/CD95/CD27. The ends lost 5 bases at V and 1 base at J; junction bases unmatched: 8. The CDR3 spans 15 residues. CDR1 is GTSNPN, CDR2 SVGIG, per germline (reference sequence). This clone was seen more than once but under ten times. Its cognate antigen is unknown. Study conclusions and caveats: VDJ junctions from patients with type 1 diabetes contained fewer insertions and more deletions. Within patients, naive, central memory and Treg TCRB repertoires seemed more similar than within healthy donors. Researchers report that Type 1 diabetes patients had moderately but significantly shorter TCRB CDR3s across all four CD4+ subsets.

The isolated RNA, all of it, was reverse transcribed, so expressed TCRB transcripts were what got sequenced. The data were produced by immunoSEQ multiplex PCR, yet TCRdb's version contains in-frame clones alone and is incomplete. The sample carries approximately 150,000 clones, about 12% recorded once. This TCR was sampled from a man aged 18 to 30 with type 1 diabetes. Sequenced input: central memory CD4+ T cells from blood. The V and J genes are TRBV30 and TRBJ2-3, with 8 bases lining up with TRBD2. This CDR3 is CAWATGTRRTDTQYF. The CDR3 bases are TGTGCCTGGGCGACCGGGACTAGGCGCACAGATACGCAGTATTTT. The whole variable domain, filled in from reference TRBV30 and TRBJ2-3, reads SQTIHQWPATLVQPVGSPLSLECTVEGTSNPNLYWYRQAAGRGLQLLFYSVGIGQISSEVPQNLSASRPQDRQFILSSKKLLLSDSGFYLCAWATGTRRTDTQYFGPGTRLTVL.